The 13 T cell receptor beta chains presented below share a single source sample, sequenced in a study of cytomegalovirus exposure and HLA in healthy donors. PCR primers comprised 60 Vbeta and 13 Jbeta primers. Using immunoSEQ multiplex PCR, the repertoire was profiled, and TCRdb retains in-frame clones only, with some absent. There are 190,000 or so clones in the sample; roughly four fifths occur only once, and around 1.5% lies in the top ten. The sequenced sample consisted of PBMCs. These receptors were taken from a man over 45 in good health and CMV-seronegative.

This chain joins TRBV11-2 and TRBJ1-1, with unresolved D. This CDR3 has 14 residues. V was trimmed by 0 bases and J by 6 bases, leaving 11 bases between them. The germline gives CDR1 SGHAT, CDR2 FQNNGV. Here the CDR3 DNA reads TGTGCCAGCAGCTTAGATTGGAGTCTCCCTGAAGCTTTCTTT. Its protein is CASSLDWSLPEAFF.

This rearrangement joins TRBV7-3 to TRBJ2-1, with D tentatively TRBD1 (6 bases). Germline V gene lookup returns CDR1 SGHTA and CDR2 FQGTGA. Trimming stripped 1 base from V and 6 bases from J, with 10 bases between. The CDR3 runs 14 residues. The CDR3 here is CASSLRGPINEQFF. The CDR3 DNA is TGTGCCAGCAGCTTAAGGGGGCCGATCAATGAGCAGTTCTTC.

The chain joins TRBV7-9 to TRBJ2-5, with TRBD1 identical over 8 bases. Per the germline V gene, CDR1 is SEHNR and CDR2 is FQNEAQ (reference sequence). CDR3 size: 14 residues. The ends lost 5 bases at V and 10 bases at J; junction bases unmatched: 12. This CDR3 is CASSAQGARGGQYF. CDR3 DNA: TGTGCCAGCAGCGCTCAGGGGGCGCGAGGTGGCCAGTACTTC.

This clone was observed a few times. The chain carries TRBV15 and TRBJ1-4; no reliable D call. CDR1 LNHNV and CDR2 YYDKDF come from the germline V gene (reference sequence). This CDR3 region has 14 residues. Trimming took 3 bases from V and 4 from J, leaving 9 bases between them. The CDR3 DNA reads TGTGCCACCAGCAGGGAGGCGGGTAATGAAAAACTGTTTTTT. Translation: CATSREAGNEKLFF.

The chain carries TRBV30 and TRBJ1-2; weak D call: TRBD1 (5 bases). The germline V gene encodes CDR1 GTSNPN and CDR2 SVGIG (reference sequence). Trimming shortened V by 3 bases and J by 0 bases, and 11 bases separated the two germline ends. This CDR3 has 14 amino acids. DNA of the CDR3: TGTGCCTGGAGATGGGGCAGCTCTAACTATGGCTACACCTTC. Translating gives CAWRWGSSNYGYTF. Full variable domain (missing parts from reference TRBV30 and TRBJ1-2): SQTIHQWPATLVQPVGSPLSLECTVEGTSNPNLYWYRQAAGRGLQLLFYSVGIGQISSEVPQNLSASRPQDRQFILSSKKLLLSDSGFYLCAWRWGSSNYGYTFGSGTRLTVV.

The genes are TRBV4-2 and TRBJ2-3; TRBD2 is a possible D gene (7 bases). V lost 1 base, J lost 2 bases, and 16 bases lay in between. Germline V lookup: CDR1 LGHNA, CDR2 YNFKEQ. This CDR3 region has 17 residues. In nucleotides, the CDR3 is TGTGCCAGCAGCCAAGTGAGGGGGGGGACCGACACAGATACGCAGTATTTT. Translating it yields CASSQVRGGTDTDTQYF.

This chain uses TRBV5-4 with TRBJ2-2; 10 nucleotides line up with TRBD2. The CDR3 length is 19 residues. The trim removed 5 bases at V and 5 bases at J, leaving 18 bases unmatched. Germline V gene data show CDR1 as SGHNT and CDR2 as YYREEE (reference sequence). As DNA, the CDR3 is TGTGCCAGCAGTTTGCTGTTCCTAGCGGGGGAATTTAGGACCGGGGAGCTGTTTTTT. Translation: CASSLLFLAGEFRTGELFF. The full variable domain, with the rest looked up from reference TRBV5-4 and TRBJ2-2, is ETGVTQSPTHLIKTRGQQVTLRCSSQSGHNTVSWYQQALGQGPQFIFQYYREEENGRGNFPPRFSGLQFPNYSSELNVNALELDDSALYLCASSLLFLAGEFRTGELFFGEGSRLTVL.

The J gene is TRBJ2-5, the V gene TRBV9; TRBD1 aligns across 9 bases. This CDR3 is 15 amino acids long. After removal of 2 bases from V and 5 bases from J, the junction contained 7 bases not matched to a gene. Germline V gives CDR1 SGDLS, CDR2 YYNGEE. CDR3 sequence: CASSVDTGGRETQYF. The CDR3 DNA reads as TGTGCCAGCAGCGTGGACACAGGGGGCCGGGAGACCCAGTACTTC.

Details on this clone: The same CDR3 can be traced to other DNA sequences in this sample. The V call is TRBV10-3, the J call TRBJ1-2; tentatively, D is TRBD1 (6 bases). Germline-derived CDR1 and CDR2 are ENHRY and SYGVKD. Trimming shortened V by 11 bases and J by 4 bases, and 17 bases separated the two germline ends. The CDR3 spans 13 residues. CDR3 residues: CASWDTGLYGYTF. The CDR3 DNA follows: TGTGCCTCATGGGACACCGGTCTCTATGGCTACACCTTC.

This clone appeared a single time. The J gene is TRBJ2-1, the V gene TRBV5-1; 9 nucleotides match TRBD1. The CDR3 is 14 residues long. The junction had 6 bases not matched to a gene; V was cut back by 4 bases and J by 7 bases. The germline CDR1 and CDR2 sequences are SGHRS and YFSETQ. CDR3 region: CASSPRTGDNEQFF. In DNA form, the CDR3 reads TGCGCCAGCAGCCCTCGGACAGGGGATAATGAGCAGTTCTTC.

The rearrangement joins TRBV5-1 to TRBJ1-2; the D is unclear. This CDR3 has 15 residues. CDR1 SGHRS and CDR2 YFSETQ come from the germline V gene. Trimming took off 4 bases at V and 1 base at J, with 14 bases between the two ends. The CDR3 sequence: CASSPVNSFNYGYTF. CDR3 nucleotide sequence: TGCGCCAGCAGCCCGGTCAACTCCTTTAACTATGGCTACACCTTC.

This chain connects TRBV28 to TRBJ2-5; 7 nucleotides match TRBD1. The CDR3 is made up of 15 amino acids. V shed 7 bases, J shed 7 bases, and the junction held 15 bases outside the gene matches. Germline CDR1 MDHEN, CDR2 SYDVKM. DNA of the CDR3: TGTGCCAGCACCCCGGGGCGGACAGGCGGCGGGACCCAGTACTTC. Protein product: CASTPGRTGGGTQYF.

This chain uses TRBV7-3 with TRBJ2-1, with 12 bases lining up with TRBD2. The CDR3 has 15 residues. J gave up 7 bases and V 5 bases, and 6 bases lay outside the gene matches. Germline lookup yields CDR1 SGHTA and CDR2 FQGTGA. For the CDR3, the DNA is TGTGCCAGCAGCCCAACTAGCGGGGGGTCAAATGAGCAGTTCTTC. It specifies CASSPTSGGSNEQFF.